Described below is a single T cell receptor (beta chain) sequence and its context. Its antigen remains unknown. CD45RO-negative, CCR7-selected cells formed the naive CD8 fraction, which excluded terminally differentiated effector memory CD45RA+ cells. Germline V gene lookup returns CDR1 MNHEY and CDR2 SMNVEV (reference sequence). This CDR3 is built from 15 residues. Between the trimmed V and J ends, which lost 1 base and 7 bases, there was a span of 14 bases. Method: immunoSEQ multiplex PCR; TCRdb's copy keeps in-frame clones and lacks some. The sample lists about 680,000 clones; approximately 90% were seen once. This entry comes from a study of shared clonotypes between healthy human individuals. Overall study findings and caveats: A handful of donors held about 4.6% of naive CD4 clonotypes in common.

This sequence joins TRBV27 and TRBJ2-1; tentatively, D is TRBD2 (6 bases). The source material was naive CD8+ T cells sorted from blood. The TCR comes from a man aged 25-45 years in good health. CDR3 amino acids: CASSLFGTPGNEQFF. Written as DNA, the CDR3 is TGTGCCAGCAGTTTATTCGGGACTCCGGGGAATGAGCAGTTCTTC.